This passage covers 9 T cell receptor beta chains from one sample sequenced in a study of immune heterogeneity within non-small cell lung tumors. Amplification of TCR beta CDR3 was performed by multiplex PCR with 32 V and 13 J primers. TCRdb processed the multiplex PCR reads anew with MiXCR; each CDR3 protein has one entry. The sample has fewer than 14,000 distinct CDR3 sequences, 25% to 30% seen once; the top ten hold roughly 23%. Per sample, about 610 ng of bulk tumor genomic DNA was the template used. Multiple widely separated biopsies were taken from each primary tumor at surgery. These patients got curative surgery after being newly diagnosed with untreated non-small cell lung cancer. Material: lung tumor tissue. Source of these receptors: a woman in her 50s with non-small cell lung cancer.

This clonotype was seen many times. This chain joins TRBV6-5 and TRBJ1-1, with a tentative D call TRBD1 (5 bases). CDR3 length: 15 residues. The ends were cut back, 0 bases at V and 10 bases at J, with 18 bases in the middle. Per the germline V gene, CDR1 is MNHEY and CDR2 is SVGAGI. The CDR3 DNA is TGTGCCAGCAGTTACTCGTCCGGGACCCCAGGAGGAGCTTTCTTT. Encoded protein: CASSYSSGTPGGAFF.

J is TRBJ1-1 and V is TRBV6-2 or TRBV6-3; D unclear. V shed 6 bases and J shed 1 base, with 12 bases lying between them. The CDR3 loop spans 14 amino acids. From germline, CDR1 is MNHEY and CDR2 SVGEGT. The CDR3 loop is CASSQEVRNTEAFF. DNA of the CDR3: TGTGCCAGCAGCCAAGAAGTGAGGAACACTGAAGCTTTCTTT.

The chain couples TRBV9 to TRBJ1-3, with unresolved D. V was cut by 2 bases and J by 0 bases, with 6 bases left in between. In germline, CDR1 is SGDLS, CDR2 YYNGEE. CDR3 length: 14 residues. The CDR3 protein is CASSVSGSGNTIYF. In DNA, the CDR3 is TGTGCCAGCAGCGTTTCAGGCTCTGGAAACACCATATATTTT.

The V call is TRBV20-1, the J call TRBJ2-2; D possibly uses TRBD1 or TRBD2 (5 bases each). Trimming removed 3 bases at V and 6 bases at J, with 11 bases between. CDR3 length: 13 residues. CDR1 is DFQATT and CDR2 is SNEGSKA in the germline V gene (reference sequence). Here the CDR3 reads CSASKRGSGELFF. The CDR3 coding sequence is TGCAGTGCTAGCAAGAGGGGATCCGGGGAGCTGTTTTTT.

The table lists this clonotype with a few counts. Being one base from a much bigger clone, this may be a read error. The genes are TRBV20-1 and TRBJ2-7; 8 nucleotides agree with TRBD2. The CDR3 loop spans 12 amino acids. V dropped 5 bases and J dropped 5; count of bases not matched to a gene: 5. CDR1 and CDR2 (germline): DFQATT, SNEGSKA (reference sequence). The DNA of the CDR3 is TGCAGTGCTTCCCGGGGGGGCGACGAGCAGTACTTC. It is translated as CSASRGGDEQYF.

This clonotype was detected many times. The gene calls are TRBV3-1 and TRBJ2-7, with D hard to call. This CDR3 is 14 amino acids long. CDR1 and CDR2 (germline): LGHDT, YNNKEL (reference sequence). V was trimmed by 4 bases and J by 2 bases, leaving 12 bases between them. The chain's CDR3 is CASSPGTSAYEQYF. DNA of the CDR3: TGTGCCAGCAGCCCTGGCACATCAGCCTACGAGCAGTACTTC.

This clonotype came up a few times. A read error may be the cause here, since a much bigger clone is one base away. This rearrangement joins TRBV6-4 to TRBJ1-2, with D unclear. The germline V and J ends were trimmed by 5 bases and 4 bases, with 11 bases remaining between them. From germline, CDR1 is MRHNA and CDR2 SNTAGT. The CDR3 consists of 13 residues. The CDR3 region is CASSQSHGYGYTF. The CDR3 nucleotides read TGTGCCAGCAGTCAAAGCCACGGCTATGGCTACACCTTC.

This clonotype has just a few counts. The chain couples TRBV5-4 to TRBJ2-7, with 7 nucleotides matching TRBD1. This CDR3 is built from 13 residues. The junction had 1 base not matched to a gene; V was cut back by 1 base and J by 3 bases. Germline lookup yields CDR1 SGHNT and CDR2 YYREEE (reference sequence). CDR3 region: CASSLHRGYEQYF. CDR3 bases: TGTGCCAGCAGCTTGCACAGGGGCTACGAGCAGTACTTC.

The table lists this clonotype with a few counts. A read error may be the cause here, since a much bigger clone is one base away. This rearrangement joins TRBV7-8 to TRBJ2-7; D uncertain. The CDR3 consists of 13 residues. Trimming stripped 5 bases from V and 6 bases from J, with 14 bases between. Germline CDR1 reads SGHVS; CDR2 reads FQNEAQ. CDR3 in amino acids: CASSHVSSGEQYF. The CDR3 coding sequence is TGTGCCAGCAGCCACGTCTCCTCTGGCGAGCAGTACTTC.